This T cell receptor beta chain was sequenced in a study of shared clonotypes between healthy human individuals. Across the study: Researchers drew samples from a couple of women and three men aged 18 to 49. CD8 memory received one plate per donor, CD8 naive two, CD4 memory three and CD4 naive three. General study points: A generally larger estimated richness was seen in naive subsets than in memory subsets. A handful of donors shared about 4.8% of their naive CD4 clonotypes.

Worth noting for this clone: Its target is unknown.

Profiling relied on immunoSEQ multiplex PCR, and the TCRdb table lists in-frame clones only, not all of them. The sample gives around 2.1 million clones, just over 90% of which show up once; around 1.7% is in the top ten. V was cut by 3 bases and J by 2 bases, with 10 bases left in between. The CDR3 has 14 residues. The germline V gene encodes CDR1 MDHEN and CDR2 SYDVKM. The naive CD8 subset, CD45RO-negative cells positively selected for CCR7, excluded terminally differentiated effector memory CD45RA+ cells. Specimen: naive CD8+ T cells from PBMCs. The TCR sequence derives from a man younger than 35 in good health. Some clones in this sample may be carry-over from other donors' samples. The rearrangement joins TRBV28 to TRBJ1-1; D remains unclear. For the CDR3, the DNA is TGTGCCAGCAGTTTTTATGGAGAAAACACTGAAGCTTTCTTT. This gives the protein CASSFYGENTEAFF.